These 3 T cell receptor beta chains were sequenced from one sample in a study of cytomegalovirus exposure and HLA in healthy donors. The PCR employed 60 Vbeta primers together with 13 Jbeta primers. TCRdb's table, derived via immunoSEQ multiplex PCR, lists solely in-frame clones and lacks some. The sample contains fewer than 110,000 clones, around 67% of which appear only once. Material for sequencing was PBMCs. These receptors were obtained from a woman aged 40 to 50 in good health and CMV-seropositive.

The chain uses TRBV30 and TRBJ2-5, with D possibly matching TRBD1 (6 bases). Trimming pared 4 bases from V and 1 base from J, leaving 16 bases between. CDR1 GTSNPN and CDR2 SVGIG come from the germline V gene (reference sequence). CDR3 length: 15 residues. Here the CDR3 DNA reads TGTGCCTGGAATGGGCAGGGGACCCTCCAAGAGACCCAGTACTTC. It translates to CAWNGQGTLQETQYF. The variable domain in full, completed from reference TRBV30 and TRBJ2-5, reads SQTIHQWPATLVQPVGSPLSLECTVEGTSNPNLYWYRQAAGRGLQLLFYSVGIGQISSEVPQNLSASRPQDRQFILSSKKLLLSDSGFYLCAWNGQGTLQETQYFGPGTRLLVL.

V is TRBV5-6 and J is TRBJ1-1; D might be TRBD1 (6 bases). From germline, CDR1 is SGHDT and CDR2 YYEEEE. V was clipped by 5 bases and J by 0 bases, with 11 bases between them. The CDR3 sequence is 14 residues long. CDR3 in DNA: TGTGCCAGCAGTTACAGGGACCTGAACACTGAAGCTTTCTTT. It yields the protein CASSYRDLNTEAFF.

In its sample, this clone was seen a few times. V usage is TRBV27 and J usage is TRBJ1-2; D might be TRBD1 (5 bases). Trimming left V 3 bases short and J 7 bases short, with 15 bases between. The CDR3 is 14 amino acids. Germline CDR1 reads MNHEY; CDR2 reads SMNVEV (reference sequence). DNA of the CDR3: TGTGCCAGCAGTTTGCGGGGGGAGAGTTCTGGCTACACCTTC. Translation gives CASSLRGESSGYTF.